This TCR beta chain was captured by sequencing in a study of cytomegalovirus exposure and HLA in healthy donors listed by TCRdb under 2017. About the full investigation: A later analysis indicated that the 120 or so validation repertoires were generated on the platform also employed for the roughly 730 repertoires of the first cohort. The study aimed to test whether signatures of past pathogen exposure could be identified by cataloging public T cell receptors. A separate validation cohort of roughly 130 different subjects was used in addition to the roughly 640-subject first cohort. To predict cytomegalovirus infection status, the study combined high-throughput TCR immunosequencing, statistical association of individual TCRs with disease status, and machine learning.

Of note for this clone: No antigen is known for it. Per-base qualities were not stored, and no clone one base away is much larger.

The donors belonged to the validation cohort of over a hundred subjects, which was separate from the approximately 700-subject first cohort. Results and caveats for the whole study, not just this receptor: The authors suggested that the approach could potentially be generalized to other disease states and immunological phenotypes. Across donors, most TCR sequences were observed very rarely, whereas some public TCRs were present in many individuals. Subsequent analysis determined that TCRs grouped into clusters in the first cohort also showed a tendency toward co-occurrence across the 120 validation repertoires, and 94% of cluster scores exceeded 0. In vitro tests confirmed that three of the cytomegalovirus-associated TCR beta chains recognize cytomegalovirus antigens. In both the original and validation cohorts, the classifier was reported to diagnose cytomegalovirus status with high specificity and sensitivity. The validation cohort had no HLA typing available for a later analysis, so co-occurrence within that cohort was assessed over all 120 repertoires. The study listed approximately 160 TCR beta chains as associated with cytomegalovirus.

The CDR3 has 14 amino acids, counting the end cysteine and phenylalanine. CDR3 DNA is the only sequence kept; it has 42 bases, read in frame from the first base. CDR1 WNHNN and CDR2 SYGVQD are derived from the germline V gene (reference sequence). V was cut back by 5 bases and J by 0 bases, leaving a gap of 9 bases between them. The library relied on the immunoSEQ multiplex PCR assay. Regarding the original processing steps: To diagnose cytomegalovirus status from the catalog of TCR beta chain sequences, a statistical classification framework was built. TCRdb mirrors the immuneACCESS table, restricted to in-frame sequences. Some clones are absent from its copies; in checked studies, under half trace to an unresolved V gene, and the reason for the others is unknown. V, J and clone size reflect that table, while D and trimming were determined from the DNA. For this sample the table gives around 140,000 clones, of which 89% were detected only once. Of the sample, 1% to 1.5% is held by the ten largest clones.

This TCR derives from a young woman in good health and CMV-seronegative. Here the chain combines TRBV10-1 and TRBJ2-3; 5 matching bases give a weak D call of TRBD2. Sequencing was carried out using PBMCs. The CDR3 amino acid sequence is: CASSRRTSTDTQYF. The DNA reads as follows: TGCGCCAGCAGTCGGCGGACTAGCACAGATACGCAGTATTTT.